The rows below give T cell receptor beta chains drawn from one sample of a study of blood T cell repertoires in COVID-19. Method: immunoSEQ multiplex PCR; TCRdb's copy keeps in-frame clones and lacks some. The profile shows about 170,000 clones, approximately 85% of them singletons. The sample consisted of peripheral blood. The source is a man aged 60 to 69 who had recovered from COVID-19. The CDR3 runs from the conserved cysteine through the conserved F or W. The order of the fields is V gene, D gene, J gene, clone size, CDR3 DNA, CDR3 protein. D genes are given only for firm matches. The size of a clone is reported for some rows only, either as once, few or many, or as a class for expanded clones.

v_call: TRBV2; d_call: TRBD2; j_call: TRBJ2-5; clone_size: -; cdr3_nt: TGTGCCAGCAGTGAGGGGCTAGCGGGGATGGAGACCCAGTACTTC; cdr3_aa: CASSEGLAGMETQYF
v_call: TRBV10-3; d_call: TRBD1; j_call: TRBJ2-7; clone_size: -; cdr3_nt: TGTGCCATCAGTGAGACGGGACAGGGGTCTAAGGAGCAGTACTTC; cdr3_aa: CAISETGQGSKEQYF
v_call: TRBV7-9; d_call: TRBD1; j_call: TRBJ1-2; clone_size: -; cdr3_nt: TGTGCCAGCACCGAGACAGGGGCCTATGGCTACACCTTC; cdr3_aa: CASTETGAYGYTF
v_call: TRBV5-1; d_call: -; j_call: TRBJ1-2; clone_size: -; cdr3_nt: TGCGCCAGCAGCTTGGTGGAATCCACAGGGAACTATGGCTACACCTTC; cdr3_aa: CASSLVESTGNYGYTF
v_call: TRBV19; d_call: -; j_call: TRBJ1-2; clone_size: once; cdr3_nt: TGTGCCAGTAGCGGCGGGCAACCCGGGGACTATGGCTACACCTTC; cdr3_aa: CASSGGQPGDYGYTF
v_call: TRBV19; d_call: -; j_call: TRBJ1-3; clone_size: once; cdr3_nt: TGTGCCAGTAGTCCCTCCCGGGATCGGGGGAACACCATATATTTT; cdr3_aa: CASSPSRDRGNTIYF
v_call: TRBV3-1/TRBV3-2; d_call: -; j_call: TRBJ1-1; clone_size: -; cdr3_nt: TGTGCCAGCAGCCAAAGGCGAGGTGGAAAAGCTTTCTTT; cdr3_aa: CASSQRRGGKAFF
v_call: TRBV14; d_call: TRBD1; j_call: TRBJ2-7; clone_size: once; cdr3_nt: TGTGCCAGCAGCCAAAGGCCCGGACAGGGGGACTACGAGCAGTACTTC; cdr3_aa: CASSQRPGQGDYEQYF
v_call: TRBV7-3; d_call: TRBD1; j_call: TRBJ1-3; clone_size: -; cdr3_nt: TGTGCCAGCAGCCCCTCCGGGACAGGGGCCTCTGGAAACACCATATATTTT; cdr3_aa: CASSPSGTGASGNTIYF
v_call: TRBV9; d_call: -; j_call: TRBJ2-7; clone_size: -; cdr3_nt: TGTGCCAGCAGCGTCTCCGGGGTTTACTCCTACGAGCAGTACTTC; cdr3_aa: CASSVSGVYSYEQYF
v_call: TRBV5-1; d_call: -; j_call: TRBJ1-1; clone_size: -; cdr3_nt: TGCGCCAGCAGCGACCGGGTTGAAGCTTTCTTT; cdr3_aa: CASSDRVEAFF
v_call: TRBV9; d_call: -; j_call: TRBJ2-2; clone_size: few; cdr3_nt: TGTGCCAGCAGCGTAGCCCCCCAGACTTACACCGGGGAGCTGTTTTTT; cdr3_aa: CASSVAPQTYTGELFF
v_call: TRBV5-6; d_call: -; j_call: TRBJ1-2; clone_size: -; cdr3_nt: TGTGCCAGCAGCTCGGACGGACATAACTATGGCGGCTACACCTTC; cdr3_aa: CASSSDGHNYGGYTF
v_call: TRBV7-3; d_call: TRBD1; j_call: TRBJ2-1; clone_size: -; cdr3_nt: TGTGCCAGCAGCACCCCGGGACAGGCAACGCAGTTCTTC; cdr3_aa: CASSTPGQATQFF
v_call: TRBV6-5; d_call: -; j_call: TRBJ2-5; clone_size: -; cdr3_nt: TGTGCCAGCAAGGAGGCTGGGGAGACCCAGTACTTC; cdr3_aa: CASKEAGETQYF
v_call: TRBV21-1; d_call: -; j_call: TRBJ2-7; clone_size: -; cdr3_nt: TGTGCCAGCAACGTACCCCCGGGACTAGATTGCTCCTACGAGCAGTACTTC; cdr3_aa: CASNVPPGLDCSYEQYF
v_call: TRBV27; d_call: -; j_call: TRBJ1-6; clone_size: -; cdr3_nt: TGTGCCAGCAGTTTACAGGGCCCCTATAATTCACCCCTCCACTTT; cdr3_aa: CASSLQGPYNSPLHF
v_call: TRBV28; d_call: -; j_call: TRBJ1-3; clone_size: -; cdr3_nt: TGTGCCAGCAAAATACAGACGGGAAACACCATATATTTT; cdr3_aa: CASKIQTGNTIYF
v_call: TRBV7-9; d_call: TRBD2; j_call: TRBJ2-1; clone_size: -; cdr3_nt: TGTGCCAGCAGCGTAACTAGCGGGGGTATATCTGAGCAGTTCTTC; cdr3_aa: CASSVTSGGISEQFF
v_call: TRBV19; d_call: TRBD1; j_call: TRBJ1-1; clone_size: -; cdr3_nt: TGTGCCAGTAGTACCTCGACAGGGGGCGCCGGGGGCACTGAAGCTTTCTTT; cdr3_aa: CASSTSTGGAGGTEAFF
v_call: TRBV6-5; d_call: -; j_call: TRBJ1-3; clone_size: -; cdr3_nt: TGTGCCAGCACGACAGACCAAACTGGAAACACCATATATTTT; cdr3_aa: CASTTDQTGNTIYF
v_call: TRBV27; d_call: TRBD2; j_call: TRBJ2-3; clone_size: -; cdr3_nt: TGTGCCAGCAGTTTATTCTCACTAGCGGGGGGGCCGGGCACGCAGTATTTT; cdr3_aa: CASSLFSLAGGPGTQYF
v_call: TRBV19; d_call: -; j_call: TRBJ1-3; clone_size: few; cdr3_nt: TGTGCCAGCCAGGGGTCTGGAAACACCATATATTTT; cdr3_aa: CASQGSGNTIYF
v_call: TRBV7-9; d_call: -; j_call: TRBJ1-1; clone_size: few; cdr3_nt: TGTGCCAGCAGCTTATTTGGTGCGAACGCTTTCTTT; cdr3_aa: CASSLFGANAFF
v_call: TRBV7-9; d_call: TRBD1; j_call: TRBJ1-2; clone_size: -; cdr3_nt: TGTGCCAGCAGCCTGGGGACAGGGTACGGGGGGTATGGCTACACCTTC; cdr3_aa: CASSLGTGYGGYGYTF
v_call: TRBV3-1/TRBV3-2; d_call: -; j_call: TRBJ1-3; clone_size: -; cdr3_nt: TGTGCCAGCAGCCAAGATCAGGGGCCAAACACCATATATTTT; cdr3_aa: CASSQDQGPNTIYF
v_call: TRBV18; d_call: -; j_call: TRBJ2-7; clone_size: -; cdr3_nt: TGTGCCAGCTCACTAAATACCGGGCAGGGGAACGAGCAGTACTTC; cdr3_aa: CASSLNTGQGNEQYF
v_call: TRBV3-1/TRBV3-2; d_call: TRBD2; j_call: TRBJ2-5; clone_size: -; cdr3_nt: TGTGCCAGCAGAGGACTAGCGGTACTCCAAGAGACCCAGTACTTC; cdr3_aa: CASRGLAVLQETQYF
v_call: TRBV18; d_call: TRBD1; j_call: TRBJ1-1; clone_size: once; cdr3_nt: TGTGCCAGCTCACCAGGACAGGTGGGGGGCATGAACACTGAAGCTTTCTTT; cdr3_aa: CASSPGQVGGMNTEAFF
v_call: TRBV3-1/TRBV3-2; d_call: -; j_call: TRBJ2-1; clone_size: -; cdr3_nt: TGTGCCAGCAGCCGTACCGGGACATTCTACAATGAGCAGTTCTTC; cdr3_aa: CASSRTGTFYNEQFF
v_call: TRBV5-1; d_call: TRBD1; j_call: TRBJ2-6; clone_size: -; cdr3_nt: TGCGCCAGCAGCTGGACAGGGGGCGCAGGCTCTGGGGCCAACGTCCTGACTTTC; cdr3_aa: CASSWTGGAGSGANVLTF
v_call: TRBV5-5; d_call: TRBD2; j_call: TRBJ2-7; clone_size: -; cdr3_nt: TGTGCCAGCAGCCATAGCGGGGGGGCCCTCCCCTACGAGCAGTACTTC; cdr3_aa: CASSHSGGALPYEQYF
v_call: TRBV11-3; d_call: -; j_call: TRBJ2-5; clone_size: -; cdr3_nt: TGTGCCAGCAGCTTAGGGGGGCAGGAGACCCAGTACTTC; cdr3_aa: CASSLGGQETQYF
v_call: TRBV5-4; d_call: -; j_call: TRBJ2-1; clone_size: -; cdr3_nt: TGTGCCAGCAGCTTGGGGGGCCCCAATGAGCAGTTCTTC; cdr3_aa: CASSLGGPNEQFF
v_call: TRBV7-2; d_call: -; j_call: TRBJ1-1; clone_size: few; cdr3_nt: TGTGCCAGCAGGGAGCAAGGGAACACTGAAGCTTTCTTT; cdr3_aa: CASREQGNTEAFF
v_call: TRBV2; d_call: TRBD1; j_call: TRBJ1-6; clone_size: -; cdr3_nt: TGTGCCAGCAGACAGGGGAATTCACCCCTCCACTTT; cdr3_aa: CASRQGNSPLHF
v_call: TRBV2; d_call: TRBD2; j_call: TRBJ2-5; clone_size: once; cdr3_nt: TGTGCCAGCTGTTTGGGGACTAGCGGGGGAATCCAAGAGACCCAGTACTTC; cdr3_aa: CASCLGTSGGIQETQYF
v_call: TRBV19; d_call: -; j_call: TRBJ2-2; clone_size: -; cdr3_nt: TGTGCCAGTAGTCCCCCCGGGACAAGGAACACCGGGGAGCTGTTTTTT; cdr3_aa: CASSPPGTRNTGELFF
v_call: TRBV19; d_call: -; j_call: TRBJ2-5; clone_size: -; cdr3_nt: TGTGCCAGTAGGGAACCGACAGGCCAAGAGACCCAGTACTTC; cdr3_aa: CASREPTGQETQYF
v_call: TRBV7-2; d_call: TRBD2; j_call: TRBJ2-7; clone_size: -; cdr3_nt: TGTGCCAGCAGCTTAGCAGCGGGGGGGCAATACGAGCAGTACTTC; cdr3_aa: CASSLAAGGQYEQYF
v_call: TRBV4-2; d_call: -; j_call: TRBJ2-7; clone_size: -; cdr3_nt: TGTGCCAGCAGCCAAGAGACGGGGGTTAGCTCCTACGAGCAGTACTTC; cdr3_aa: CASSQETGVSSYEQYF
v_call: TRBV15; d_call: -; j_call: TRBJ1-1; clone_size: once; cdr3_nt: TGTGCCACCAGCGGGTTGAGGGTTGGGACTGAAGCTTTCTTT; cdr3_aa: CATSGLRVGTEAFF
v_call: TRBV27; d_call: -; j_call: TRBJ1-5; clone_size: few; cdr3_nt: TGTGCCAGCAGTTTATCACAGGGAGTAGGTCAGCCCCAGCATTTT; cdr3_aa: CASSLSQGVGQPQHF
v_call: TRBV5-1; d_call: TRBD1; j_call: TRBJ1-1; clone_size: -; cdr3_nt: TGCGCCAGCAGCGGGGACAGCACAATAAACACTGAAGCTTTCTTT; cdr3_aa: CASSGDSTINTEAFF
v_call: TRBV27; d_call: TRBD1; j_call: TRBJ2-7; clone_size: -; cdr3_nt: TGTGCCAGCAGCCGGACAGGCTCCTACGAGCAGTACTTC; cdr3_aa: CASSRTGSYEQYF
v_call: TRBV24-1; d_call: TRBD1; j_call: TRBJ2-2; clone_size: few; cdr3_nt: TGTGCCACCAGTGGAGGACAGGGGGAGAGGGAGCTGTTTTTT; cdr3_aa: CATSGGQGERELFF
v_call: TRBV5-1; d_call: -; j_call: TRBJ1-1; clone_size: -; cdr3_nt: TGCGCCAGCAGCCCCCGTCCAGCGGGGCGGGACACTGAAGCTTTCTTT; cdr3_aa: CASSPRPAGRDTEAFF
v_call: TRBV3-1/TRBV3-2; d_call: TRBD1; j_call: TRBJ2-1; clone_size: -; cdr3_nt: TGTGCCAGCAGCCAAGAGCTAATGGGACAGATCCACAATGAGCAGTTCTTC; cdr3_aa: CASSQELMGQIHNEQFF
v_call: TRBV7-9; d_call: TRBD2; j_call: TRBJ2-5; clone_size: -; cdr3_nt: TGTGCCAGCAGCTTAGTCCCTAGCGGGGGGGCGGAGACCCAGTACTTC; cdr3_aa: CASSLVPSGGAETQYF
v_call: TRBV5-1; d_call: TRBD1; j_call: TRBJ1-2; clone_size: -; cdr3_nt: TGCGCCAGCAGCGCAGGGGGCGGCTATGGCTACACCTTC; cdr3_aa: CASSAGGGYGYTF
v_call: TRBV19; d_call: -; j_call: TRBJ1-5; clone_size: few; cdr3_nt: TGTGCCAGTAGTATACCGGTAGCCAGGGGACAGCCCCAGCATTTT; cdr3_aa: CASSIPVARGQPQHF
v_call: TRBV7-8; d_call: -; j_call: TRBJ2-5; clone_size: -; cdr3_nt: TGTGCCAGCAGCCCGGTAAGGGGTCAAGAGACCCAGTACTTC; cdr3_aa: CASSPVRGQETQYF
v_call: TRBV9; d_call: -; j_call: TRBJ2-5; clone_size: -; cdr3_nt: TGTGCCAGCAGCGTAGGGGCAGGGGAAGAGACCCAGTACTTC; cdr3_aa: CASSVGAGEETQYF
v_call: TRBV11-1; d_call: TRBD1; j_call: TRBJ2-7; clone_size: -; cdr3_nt: TGTGCCAGCAGCACCGGGACAGGGGTCTCCGAGCAGTACTTC; cdr3_aa: CASSTGTGVSEQYF
v_call: TRBV10-3; d_call: TRBD1; j_call: TRBJ1-1; clone_size: -; cdr3_nt: TGTGCCAGCACACAGGGGGATAATGCTGAAGCTTTCTTT; cdr3_aa: CASTQGDNAEAFF
v_call: TRBV7-7; d_call: TRBD1; j_call: TRBJ2-2; clone_size: -; cdr3_nt: TGTGCTAGCAGCTTGACAGGGACCGGGGAGCTGTTTTTT; cdr3_aa: CASSLTGTGELFF
v_call: TRBV10-3; d_call: -; j_call: TRBJ1-1; clone_size: -; cdr3_nt: TGTGCCACTCGCGATTCCCGCCGCGGCACTGAAGCTTTCTTT; cdr3_aa: CATRDSRRGTEAFF